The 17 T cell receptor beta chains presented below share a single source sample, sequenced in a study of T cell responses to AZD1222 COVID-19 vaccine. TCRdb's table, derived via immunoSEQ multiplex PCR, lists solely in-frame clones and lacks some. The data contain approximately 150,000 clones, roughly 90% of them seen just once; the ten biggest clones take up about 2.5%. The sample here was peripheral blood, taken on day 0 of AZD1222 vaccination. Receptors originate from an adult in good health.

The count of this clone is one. For the CDR3, the DNA is TGTGCCAGCAGCTTCGGGCAACGGGGGCAGCCCCAGCATTTT. Translating it yields CASSFGQRGQPQHF. This chain joins TRBV5-8 and TRBJ1-5; a weak D match, TRBD1 (5 bases). Germline V CDR1 and CDR2: SGHTS, YDEGEE. CDR3 length equals 14 residues. Trimming removed 2 bases at V and 7 bases at J, with 13 bases between.

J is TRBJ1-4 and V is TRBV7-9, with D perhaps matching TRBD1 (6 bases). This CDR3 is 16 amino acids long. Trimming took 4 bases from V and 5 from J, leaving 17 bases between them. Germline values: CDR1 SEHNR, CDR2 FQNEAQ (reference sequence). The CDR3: CASSSTTVRGNEKLFF. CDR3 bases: TGTGCCAGCAGCTCGACCACCGTGAGGGGGAATGAAAAACTGTTTTTT. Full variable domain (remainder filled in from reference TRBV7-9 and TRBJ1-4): DTGVSQNPRHKITKRGQNVTFRCDPISEHNRLYWYRQTLGQGPEFLTYFQNEAQLEKSRLLSDRFSAERPKGSFSTLEIQRTEQGDSAMYLCASSSTTVRGNEKLFFGSGTQLSVL.

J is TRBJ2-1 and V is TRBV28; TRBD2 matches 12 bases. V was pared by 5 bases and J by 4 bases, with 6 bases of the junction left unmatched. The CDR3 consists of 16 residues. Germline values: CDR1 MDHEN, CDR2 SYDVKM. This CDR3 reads CASSTLAGGGYNEQFF. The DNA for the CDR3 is TGTGCCAGCAGTACTCTAGCGGGAGGGGGTTACAATGAGCAGTTCTTC. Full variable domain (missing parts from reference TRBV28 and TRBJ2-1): DVKVTQSSRYLVKRTGEKVFLECVQDMDHENMFWYRQDPGLGLRLIYFSYDVKMKEKGDIPEGYSVSREKKERFSLILESASTNQTSMYLCASSTLAGGGYNEQFFGPGTRLTVL.

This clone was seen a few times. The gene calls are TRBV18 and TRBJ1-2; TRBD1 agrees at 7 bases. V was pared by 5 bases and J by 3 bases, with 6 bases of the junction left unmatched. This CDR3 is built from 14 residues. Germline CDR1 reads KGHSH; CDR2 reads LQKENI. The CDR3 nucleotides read TGTGCCAGCTCAGCTCGACAGGGTCACTATGGCTACACCTTC. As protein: CASSARQGHYGYTF.

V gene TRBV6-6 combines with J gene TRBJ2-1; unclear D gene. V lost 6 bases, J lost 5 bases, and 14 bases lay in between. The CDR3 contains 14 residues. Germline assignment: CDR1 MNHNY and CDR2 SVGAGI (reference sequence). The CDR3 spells CASSNSFLNNEQFF. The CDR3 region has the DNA TGTGCCAGCAGCAACTCCTTCTTAAACAATGAGCAGTTCTTC.

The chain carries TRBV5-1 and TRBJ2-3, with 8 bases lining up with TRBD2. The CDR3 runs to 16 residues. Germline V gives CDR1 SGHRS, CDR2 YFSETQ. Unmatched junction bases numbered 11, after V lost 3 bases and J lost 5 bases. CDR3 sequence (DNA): TGCGCCAGCAGCTGGAGCGGAGCGGGAGAGGGAGATACGCAGTATTTT. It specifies CASSWSGAGEGDTQYF. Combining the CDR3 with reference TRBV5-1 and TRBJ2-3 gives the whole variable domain KAGVTQTPRYLIKTRGQQVTLSCSPISGHRSVSWYQQTPGQGLQFLFEYFSETQRNKGNFPGRFSGRQFSNSRSEMNVSTLELGDSALYLCASSWSGAGEGDTQYFGPGTRLTVL.

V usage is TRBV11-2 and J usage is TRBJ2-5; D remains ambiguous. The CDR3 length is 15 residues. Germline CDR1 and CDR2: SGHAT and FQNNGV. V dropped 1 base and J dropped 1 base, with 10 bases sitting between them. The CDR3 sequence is CASSLVGSTQETQYF. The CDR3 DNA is TGTGCCAGCAGCTTAGTGGGCAGCACCCAAGAGACCCAGTACTTC.

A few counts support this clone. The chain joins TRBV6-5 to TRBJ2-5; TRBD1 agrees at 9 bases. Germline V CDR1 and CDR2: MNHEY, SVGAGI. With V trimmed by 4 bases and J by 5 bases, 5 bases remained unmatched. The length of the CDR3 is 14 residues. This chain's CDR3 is CASSLQGAQETQYF. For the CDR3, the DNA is TGTGCCAGCAGTTTACAGGGGGCCCAGGAGACCCAGTACTTC.

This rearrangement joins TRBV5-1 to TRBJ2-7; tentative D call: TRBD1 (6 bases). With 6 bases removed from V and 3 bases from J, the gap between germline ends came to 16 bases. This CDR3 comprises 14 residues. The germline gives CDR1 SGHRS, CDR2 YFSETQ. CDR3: CASTLRVGGYEQYF. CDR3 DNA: TGCGCCAGCACCCTAAGGGTAGGGGGCTACGAGCAGTACTTC.

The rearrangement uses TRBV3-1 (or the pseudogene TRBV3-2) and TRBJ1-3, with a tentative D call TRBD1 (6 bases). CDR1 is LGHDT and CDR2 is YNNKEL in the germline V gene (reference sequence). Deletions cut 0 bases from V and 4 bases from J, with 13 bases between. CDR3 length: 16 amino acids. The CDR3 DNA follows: TGTGCCAGCAGCCAAGATAATCAGGGGCCAGGAAACACCATATATTTT. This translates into CASSQDNQGPGNTIYF.

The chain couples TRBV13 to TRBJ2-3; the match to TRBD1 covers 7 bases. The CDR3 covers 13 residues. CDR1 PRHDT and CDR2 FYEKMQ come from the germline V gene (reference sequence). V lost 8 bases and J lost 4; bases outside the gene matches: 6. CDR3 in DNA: TGTGCCAGCGCCAACAGGGGTCCAGATACGCAGTATTTT. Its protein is CASANRGPDTQYF.

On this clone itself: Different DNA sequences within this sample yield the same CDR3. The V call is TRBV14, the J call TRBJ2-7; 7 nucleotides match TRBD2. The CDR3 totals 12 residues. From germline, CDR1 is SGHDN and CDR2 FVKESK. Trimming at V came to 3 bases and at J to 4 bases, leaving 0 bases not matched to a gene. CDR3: CASSQGGYEQYF. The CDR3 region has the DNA TGTGCCAGCAGCCAGGGGGGGTACGAGCAGTACTTC.

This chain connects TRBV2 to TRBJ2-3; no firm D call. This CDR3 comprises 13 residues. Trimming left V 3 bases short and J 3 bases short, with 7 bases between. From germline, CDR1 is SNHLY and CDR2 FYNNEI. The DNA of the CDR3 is TGTGCCAGCAGTGATATGGAGACAGATACGCAGTATTTT. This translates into CASSDMETDTQYF.

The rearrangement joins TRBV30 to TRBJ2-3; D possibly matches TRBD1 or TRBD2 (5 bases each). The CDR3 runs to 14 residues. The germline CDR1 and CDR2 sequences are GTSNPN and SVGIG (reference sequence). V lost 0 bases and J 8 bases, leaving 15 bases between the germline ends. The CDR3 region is CAWSVAWGYGTQYF. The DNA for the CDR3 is TGTGCCTGGAGTGTTGCGTGGGGGTACGGTACGCAGTATTTT. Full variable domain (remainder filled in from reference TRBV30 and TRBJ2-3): SQTIHQWPATLVQPVGSPLSLECTVEGTSNPNLYWYRQAAGRGLQLLFYSVGIGQISSEVPQNLSASRPQDRQFILSSKKLLLSDSGFYLCAWSVAWGYGTQYFGPGTRLTVL.

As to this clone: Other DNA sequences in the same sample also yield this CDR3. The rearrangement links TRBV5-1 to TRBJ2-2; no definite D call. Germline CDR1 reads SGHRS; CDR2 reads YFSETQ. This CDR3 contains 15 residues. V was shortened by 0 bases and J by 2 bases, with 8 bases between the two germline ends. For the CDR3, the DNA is TGCGCCAGCAGCTTGGATCGACCAAACACCGGGGAGCTGTTTTTT. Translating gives CASSLDRPNTGELFF.

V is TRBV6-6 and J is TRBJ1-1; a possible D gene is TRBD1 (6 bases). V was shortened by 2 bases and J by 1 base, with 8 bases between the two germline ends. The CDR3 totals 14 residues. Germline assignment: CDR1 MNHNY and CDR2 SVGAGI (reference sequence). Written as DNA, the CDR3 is TGTGCCAGCAGTTACGGACAGACGAACACTGAAGCTTTCTTT. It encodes CASSYGQTNTEAFF.

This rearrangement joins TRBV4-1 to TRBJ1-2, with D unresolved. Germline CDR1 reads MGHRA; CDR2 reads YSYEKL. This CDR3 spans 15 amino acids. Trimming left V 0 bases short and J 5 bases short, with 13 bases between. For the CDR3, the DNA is TGCGCCAGCAGCCAAGATATCAGCCTCGGGTATGGCTACACCTTC. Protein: CASSQDISLGYGYTF.